The 14 T cell receptor beta chains presented below share a single source sample, sequenced in a study of beta chain features in type 1 diabetes. General observations from the study: Type 1 diabetes patients had moderately but significantly shorter TCRB CDR3s in all four CD4+ subsets.

These receptors' antigens are unknown. Sequenced material consisted of expressed TCRB transcripts (all of the isolated RNA was reverse transcribed). The table came from immunoSEQ multiplex PCR; TCRdb's copy has only in-frame clones and leaves some out. The top ten hold 0.095% to 0.15% of the sample, which has about 640,000 clones, roughly 12% seen once. The sequenced sample was naive CD4+ T cells from blood. These receptors were obtained from a young man with type 1 diabetes.

This clone was counted between two and nine times. Additional DNA sequences in this sample encode the identical CDR3. CDR3 bases: TGCGCCAGCAGCCAAGACGGCAGGGGCTACGAGCAGTACTTC. Protein sequence: CASSQDGRGYEQYF. This chain uses TRBV4-3 with TRBJ2-7, with a possible D match to TRBD1 (6 bases). Germline loops: CDR1 LGHNA, CDR2 YSLEER. V lost 0 bases and J 3 bases, leaving 9 bases between the germline ends. The CDR3 sequence is 14 residues long.

This clone was seen just once. This chain uses TRBV18 with TRBJ2-5; weak D call: TRBD1 (6 bases). This CDR3 comprises 15 residues. The ends were cut back, 3 bases at V and 4 bases at J, with 15 bases in the middle. CDR1 is KGHSH and CDR2 is LQKENI in the germline V gene. The CDR3 reads CASSPALQGRETQYF. CDR3 coding DNA: TGTGCCAGCTCACCGGCGTTACAGGGAAGAGAGACCCAGTACTTC.

CDR3 coding DNA: TGTGCCAGTAGATTCCGACGGGCAAATCAGCCCCAGCATTTT. Its protein is CASRFRRANQPQHF. The J gene is TRBJ1-5, the V gene TRBV19; D call uncertain. Germline V gene lookup returns CDR1 LNHDA and CDR2 SQIVND (reference sequence). V was pared by 6 bases and J by 4 bases, with 13 bases between. This CDR3 is built from 14 residues.

The chain has TRBV6-1 and TRBJ1-4; D is undetermined. With 3 bases removed from V and 5 bases from J, the gap between germline ends came to 4 bases. This CDR3 comprises 12 residues. Germline V gene data show CDR1 as MNHNS and CDR2 as SASEGT. CDR3 protein: CASSDPNEKLFF. The CDR3 DNA reads TGTGCCAGCAGTGACCCCAATGAAAAACTGTTTTTT.

This clone was found a few times. V usage is TRBV5-1 and J usage is TRBJ2-5; TRBD1 is a possible D gene (5 bases). Trimming took 0 bases from V and 9 from J, leaving 12 bases between them. CDR1 and CDR2 from the germline V gene are SGHRS and YFSETQ. There are 13 residues in the CDR3. Written as DNA, the CDR3 is TGCGCCAGCAGCTTGGCATCCCAGGGCGCCCAGTACTTC. It yields the protein CASSLASQGAQYF.

This clone was seen a handful of times. The chain has TRBV28 and TRBJ1-6; 8 positions agree with TRBD1. Germline CDR1 and CDR2: MDHEN and SYDVKM. The CDR3 has 15 residues. The ends lost 5 bases at V and 8 bases at J; junction bases unmatched: 8. DNA for the CDR3: TGTGCCAGCAGTCCCCCGGGACAGGTGCATTCACCCCTCCACTTT. Encoded protein: CASSPPGQVHSPLHF.

This chain uses TRBV29-1 with TRBJ1-1; D gene ambiguous. V was clipped by 3 bases and J by 4 bases, with 15 bases between them. CDR1 and CDR2 from the germline V gene are SQVTM and ANQGSEA. CDR3 size: 14 residues. CDR3 amino acids: CSVEIVEGSTEAFF. CDR3 DNA: TGCAGCGTTGAGATCGTGGAAGGGAGCACTGAAGCTTTCTTT.

The table lists this clone with a few counts. The CDR3 sequence is CASKGDPTTNEKLFF. The CDR3 DNA sequence: TGTGCCAGCAAGGGAGACCCCACAACTAATGAAAAACTGTTTTTT. This sequence joins TRBV6-5 and TRBJ1-4; unclear D gene. The germline CDR1 and CDR2 sequences are MNHEY and SVGAGI. Trimming left V 7 bases short and J 0 bases short, with 12 bases between. This CDR3 has 15 residues.

This clone has a handful of counts. The CDR3 reads CASSYSVGRSEQFF. The CDR3 bases are TGTGCCAGCAGTTACTCCGTAGGGCGTAGTGAGCAGTTCTTC. The chain has TRBV6-5 and TRBJ2-1, with no clear D. This CDR3 is built from 14 residues. Germline values: CDR1 MNHEY, CDR2 SVGAGI. Trimming took off 0 bases at V and 9 bases at J, with 12 bases between the two ends.

With respect to this clone: One junction end disagrees with the germline gene, perhaps due to a read error. The V call is TRBV7-7, the J call TRBJ2-1; D ambiguous. The CDR3 runs to 14 residues. The V gene's germline CDR1 is SSHAT and CDR2 FNYEAQ (reference sequence). CDR3 amino acids: CASSLSPTNNEQFF. The CDR3, as DNA: TGTGCTAGCAGCTTGAGTCCGACAAACAATGAGCAGTTCTTC.

The CDR3 loop is CASIHPTDTQYF. The CDR3 DNA reads TGTGCCAGCATCCACCCCACAGATACGCAGTATTTT. The rearrangement links TRBV4-2 to TRBJ2-3; D is unclear. Germline V lookup: CDR1 LGHNA, CDR2 YNFKEQ. CDR3 size: 12 residues. Between the trimmed V and J ends, which lost 7 bases and 2 bases, there was a span of 7 bases.

V and J are TRBV7-9 and TRBJ1-2; D unclear. This CDR3 has 12 residues. The V gene lost 3 bases and the J gene lost 5 bases, with 7 bases spanning the gap. The germline V gene encodes CDR1 SEHNR and CDR2 FQNEAQ (reference sequence). CDR3 sequence (DNA): TGTGCCAGCAGCTTCGGGTCGTATGGCTACACCTTC. Translation gives CASSFGSYGYTF.

The chain couples TRBV5-1 to TRBJ2-2; no clear D gene. This CDR3 comprises 15 residues. Germline CDR1 and CDR2: SGHRS and YFSETQ. V lost 1 base and J lost 4, with 11 bases in between. In nucleotides, the CDR3 is TGCGCCAGCAGCTTGAACACCCCGGTCACCGGGGAGCTGTTTTTT. It yields the protein CASSLNTPVTGELFF.

The gene calls are TRBV25-1 and TRBJ1-2; 9 nucleotides line up with TRBD1. V trimming: 1 base; J trimming: 10 bases; junction bases outside the gene matches: 7. The CDR3 extends over 14 amino acids. Germline V lookup: CDR1 MGHDK, CDR2 SYGVNS. The CDR3 nucleotides read TGTGCCAGCAGTGAATCCGGGACAGGGAGGGACTACACCTTC. It is translated as CASSESGTGRDYTF.